The 14 T cell receptor beta chains reported below all come from one sample, sequenced in a study of blood T cell repertoires in COVID-19. The assay was immunoSEQ multiplex PCR, and TCRdb's table has in-frame clones only and misses some. The sample carries roughly 270,000 clones, 85% recorded once. Sequencing used peripheral blood. Receptors originate from a man aged 50-60 years with active or convalescent COVID-19.

The chain carries TRBV12-3 or TRBV12-4 and TRBJ2-7; D not resolved. The V end was cut by 3 bases, the J end by 7 bases, with 7 bases between. The CDR3 is 11 amino acids. CDR3 DNA sequence: TGTGCCAGCAGTTTTGGCTGGGAGCAGTACTTC. Residues: CASSFGWEQYF.

The J gene is TRBJ1-5, the V gene TRBV28; TRBD1 aligns across 10 bases. V was clipped by 6 bases and J by 1 base; unmatched bases: 18. Germline assignment: CDR1 MDHEN and CDR2 SYDVKM. The CDR3 has 20 residues. The CDR3 nucleotides read TGTGCCAGCAGGCGACATCCGGGACAGGGGAGAGTAGGAAGCAATCAGCCCCAGCATTTT. Translation gives CASRRHPGQGRVGSNQPQHF.

The chain recombines TRBV5-6 with TRBJ2-2; 9 bases agree with TRBD1. This CDR3 region has 17 residues. Germline CDR1 reads SGHDT; CDR2 reads YYEEEE. The V segment lost 4 bases and the J segment 5 bases; nucleotides outside the gene matches: 12. The CDR3 DNA follows: TGTGCCAGCAGCCACGAAACAGGGGGCCGAGGTACCGGGGAGCTGTTTTTT. Its protein is CASSHETGGRGTGELFF.

The chain couples TRBV6-5 to TRBJ2-3; no definite D call. Germline V CDR1 and CDR2: MNHEY, SVGAGI. The V and J ends lost 6 bases and 7 bases respectively, with 11 bases between them. CDR3 length: 12 residues. The CDR3 is CASRSQAYTQYF. CDR3 coding DNA: TGTGCCAGCAGGTCCCAAGCTTATACGCAGTATTTT.

V gene TRBV5-4 combines with J gene TRBJ1-1, with 7 positions matching TRBD1. Losses at the gene ends were 5 bases for V and 0 bases for J; bases not matched to a gene: 4. This CDR3 region has 14 residues. The germline gives CDR1 SGHNT, CDR2 YYREEE (reference sequence). The CDR3 sequence is CASSYDRVNTEAFF. The CDR3, as DNA: TGTGCCAGCAGTTATGACAGGGTGAACACTGAAGCTTTCTTT.

The rearrangement links TRBV28 to TRBJ1-1, with D hard to call. Per the germline V gene, CDR1 is MDHEN and CDR2 is SYDVKM. This CDR3 comprises 13 residues. The V end lost 5 bases, the J end lost 2 bases, and 9 bases lay between the germline ends. CDR3 protein: CASSTGSNTEAFF. CDR3 nucleotide sequence: TGTGCCAGCAGTACCGGGTCAAACACTGAAGCTTTCTTT.

The rearrangement uses TRBV19 and TRBJ2-6, with a weak D call TRBD1 (5 bases). This CDR3 comprises 13 residues. Deletions cut 8 bases from V and 2 bases from J, with 7 bases between. Germline V gene lookup returns CDR1 LNHDA and CDR2 SQIVND (reference sequence). The CDR3 DNA follows: TGTGCCAGTGGGGCCCCTGGGGCCAACGTCCTGACTTTC. This translates into CASGAPGANVLTF.

This chain links TRBV3-1 (or the pseudogene TRBV3-2) with TRBJ2-5; TRBD2 matches at 9 bases. V lost 4 bases, J lost 7 bases, and 7 bases stayed unmatched. CDR3 length: 14 residues. CDR1 and CDR2 (germline): LGHDT, YNNKEL (reference sequence). CDR3: CASSLISGRSTQYF. The CDR3 DNA reads as TGTGCCAGCAGCCTGATTAGCGGGAGATCGACCCAGTACTTC.

The genes are TRBV15 and TRBJ2-5; 11 positions match TRBD2. The CDR3 consists of 16 residues. The germline CDR1 and CDR2 sequences are LNHNV and YYDKDF (reference sequence). V was pared by 7 bases and J by 1 base, with 8 bases of the junction left unmatched. CDR3 sequence reads: CATTVRLAGPQETQYF. DNA for the CDR3: TGTGCCACCACCGTCAGACTAGCGGGACCCCAAGAGACCCAGTACTTC.

The genes are TRBV10-2 and TRBJ1-5; D gene uncertain. Trimming removed 10 bases from V and 6 bases from J, with 16 bases in between. CDR1 WSHSY and CDR2 SAAADI come from the germline V gene. This CDR3 has 13 amino acids. The CDR3 reads CATLPGLRQPQHF. CDR3 DNA: TGCGCCACCCTTCCGGGTCTTCGTCAGCCCCAGCATTTT.

This clone has a single count. The chain employs TRBV4-2 and TRBJ1-4; possible D gene TRBD1, 5 bases. V lost 4 bases and J 0 bases, leaving 9 bases between the germline ends. The CDR3 contains 15 residues. Germline values: CDR1 LGHNA, CDR2 YNFKEQ. CDR3 residues: CASSRPGATNEKLFF. The CDR3 DNA reads TGTGCCAGCAGCCGACCGGGGGCAACTAATGAAAAACTGTTTTTT.

Remarks on this clone: This same CDR3 is encoded by further DNA sequences in the sample. The V and J genes are TRBV5-1 and TRBJ2-7; D possibly corresponds to TRBD2 (6 bases). V was clipped by 2 bases and J by 3 bases, with 9 bases between them. This CDR3 spans 13 amino acids. The germline V gene encodes CDR1 SGHRS and CDR2 YFSETQ. CDR3 coding DNA: TGCGCCAGCAGCTTAGGAGGGAACTACGAGCAGTACTTC. It translates to CASSLGGNYEQYF.

CDR3 nucleotides: TGTGCCAGCAGCTATACCGACAGGGGTCATGAAAAACTGTTTTTT. Translation: CASSYTDRGHEKLFF. This chain connects TRBV7-2 to TRBJ1-4, with 8 bases lining up with TRBD1. Germline CDR1 reads SGHTA; CDR2 reads FQGNSA. The CDR3 covers 15 residues. V lost 4 bases, J lost 6 bases, and 7 bases stayed unmatched.

This clone was observed once. V and J are TRBV4-1 and TRBJ2-5, with TRBD2 matching 9 bases. The CDR3 length is 17 residues. Germline V gives CDR1 MGHRA, CDR2 YSYEKL. The trim removed 1 base at V and 5 bases at J, leaving 11 bases unmatched. The CDR3 region is CASSQGAGLAIGETQYF. CDR3 bases: TGCGCCAGCAGCCAAGGGGCAGGACTAGCGATAGGGGAGACCCAGTACTTC.